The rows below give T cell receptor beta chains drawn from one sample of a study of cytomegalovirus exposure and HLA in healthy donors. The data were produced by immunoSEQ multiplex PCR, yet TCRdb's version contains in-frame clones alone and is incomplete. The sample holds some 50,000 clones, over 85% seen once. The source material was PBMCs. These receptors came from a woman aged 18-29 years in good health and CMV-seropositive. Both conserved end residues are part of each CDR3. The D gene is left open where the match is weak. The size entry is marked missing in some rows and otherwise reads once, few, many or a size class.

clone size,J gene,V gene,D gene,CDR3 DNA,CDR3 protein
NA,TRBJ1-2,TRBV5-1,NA,TGCGCCAGCGCTCTTCTACAGGGCCTCAATAACTATGGCTACACCTTC,CASALLQGLNNYGYTF
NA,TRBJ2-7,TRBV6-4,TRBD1,TGTGCCAGCAGTGCCGGGACAGGGGGTAACTACGAGCAGTACTTC,CASSAGTGGNYEQYF
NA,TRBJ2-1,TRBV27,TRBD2,TGTGCCAGCTCCCGTCGGAGTACTAGCGGGAGCAACGAGCAGTTCTTC,CASSRRSTSGSNEQFF
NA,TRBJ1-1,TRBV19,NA,TGTGCCAGTAGTCTTAGGACAGTGAACACTGAAGCTTTCTTT,CASSLRTVNTEAFF
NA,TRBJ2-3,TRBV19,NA,TGTGCCAGTAGTATTATTGAGCGGACTAGCACAGATACGCAGTATTTT,CASSIIERTSTDTQYF
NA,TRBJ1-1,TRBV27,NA,TGTGCCAGCAGTTTATCGGCAGGGAGGACTGAAGCTTTCTTT,CASSLSAGRTEAFF
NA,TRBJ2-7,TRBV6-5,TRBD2,TGTGCCAGCTCTCCCGGACTAGCGGGCTACGAGCAGTACTTC,CASSPGLAGYEQYF
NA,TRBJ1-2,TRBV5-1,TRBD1,TGCGCCAGCAGCTTAACCCAAACGACAGGGGGTAGCTATGGCTACACCTTC,CASSLTQTTGGSYGYTF
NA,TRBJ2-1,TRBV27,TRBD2,TGTGCCAGCAGTTTAGCGACTAGCGGGAGGGGCCCCTACAATGAGCAGTTCTTC,CASSLATSGRGPYNEQFF
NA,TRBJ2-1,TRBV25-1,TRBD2,TGTGCCAGCAGTGAAAGGGTTACTAGCGGGTCAGTATACAATGAGCAGTTCTTC,CASSERVTSGSVYNEQFF
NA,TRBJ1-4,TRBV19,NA,TGTGCCAGTAGTGTCTCAACTAATGAAAAACTGTTTTTT,CASSVSTNEKLFF
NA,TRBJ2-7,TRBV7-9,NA,TGTGCCAGCACCAGTGGCGGGACCACCTACGAGCAGTACTTC,CASTSGGTTYEQYF
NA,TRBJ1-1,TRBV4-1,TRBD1,TGCGCCAGCAGCCTGACAGGGTGGGACACTGAAGCTTTCTTT,CASSLTGWDTEAFF
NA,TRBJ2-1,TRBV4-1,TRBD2,TGCGCCAGCAGCCAAGGGACTAGCGGGAGGCCGGAGCGGTTCTTC,CASSQGTSGRPERFF
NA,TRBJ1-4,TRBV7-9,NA,TGTGCCAGCAGTGCCACCACTGGAGCTAATGAAAAACTGTTTTTT,CASSATTGANEKLFF
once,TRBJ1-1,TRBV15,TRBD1,TGTGCCACCAGCAGAATCACCGGGACAGGGTCTACTGAAGCTTTCTTT,CATSRITGTGSTEAFF
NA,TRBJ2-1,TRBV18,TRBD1,TGTGCCAGCTCAGGACCGGGACAGGGGTTCAATGAGCAGTTCTTC,CASSGPGQGFNEQFF
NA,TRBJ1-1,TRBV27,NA,TGTGCCAGCAGTTTTCTCCCAGAGAACACTGAAGCTTTCTTT,CASSFLPENTEAFF
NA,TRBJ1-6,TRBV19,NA,TGTGCCAGTGGACGGACGGGGGGTTCCTATAATTCACCCCTCCACTTT,CASGRTGGSYNSPLHF
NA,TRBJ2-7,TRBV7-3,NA,TGTGCCAGCAGTCTTCCTCTGTCCTCCGAGCAGTACTTC,CASSLPLSSEQYF
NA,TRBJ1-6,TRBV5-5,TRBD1,TGTGCCAGCAGCGCCGGGACAGGGGTCCCCCTGGATGCTTCACCCCTCCACTTT,CASSAGTGVPLDASPLHF
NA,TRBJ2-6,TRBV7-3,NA,TGTGCCAGCAGCTTAACGGGGAGCTCTGGGGCCAACGTCCTGACTTTC,CASSLTGSSGANVLTF